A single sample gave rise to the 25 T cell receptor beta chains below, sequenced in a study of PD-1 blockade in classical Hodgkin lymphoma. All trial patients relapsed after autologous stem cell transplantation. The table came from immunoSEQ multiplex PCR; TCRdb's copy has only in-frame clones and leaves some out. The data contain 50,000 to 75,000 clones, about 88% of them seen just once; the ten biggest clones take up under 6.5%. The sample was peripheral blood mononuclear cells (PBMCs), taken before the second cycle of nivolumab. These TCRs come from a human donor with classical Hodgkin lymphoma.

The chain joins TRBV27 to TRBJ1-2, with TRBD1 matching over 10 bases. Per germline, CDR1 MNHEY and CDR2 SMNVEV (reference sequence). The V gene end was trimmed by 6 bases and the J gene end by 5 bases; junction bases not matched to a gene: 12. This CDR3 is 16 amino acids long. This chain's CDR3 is CASSRRQGATFYGYTF. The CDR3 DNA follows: TGTGCCAGCAGCCGTAGACAGGGGGCGACCTTTTATGGCTACACCTTC.

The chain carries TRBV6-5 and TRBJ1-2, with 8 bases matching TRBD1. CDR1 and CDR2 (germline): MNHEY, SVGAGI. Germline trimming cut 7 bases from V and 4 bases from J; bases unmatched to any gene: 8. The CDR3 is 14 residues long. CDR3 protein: CASTRTGLGYGYTF. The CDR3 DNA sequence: TGTGCCAGCACAAGGACAGGGTTAGGCTATGGCTACACCTTC.

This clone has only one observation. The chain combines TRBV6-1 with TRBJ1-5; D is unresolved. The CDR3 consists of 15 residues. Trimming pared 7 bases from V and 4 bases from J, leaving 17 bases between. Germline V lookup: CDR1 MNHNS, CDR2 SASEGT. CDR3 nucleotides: TGTGCCAGCAAACTCGTATCTCGGCCGAATCAGCCCCAGCATTTT. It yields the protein CASKLVSRPNQPQHF.

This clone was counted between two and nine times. This CDR3 is CASSLDRFGNTIYF. In DNA form, the CDR3 reads TGCGCCAGCAGCTTGGACAGGTTTGGAAACACCATATATTTT. The genes are TRBV5-1 and TRBJ1-3, with a tentative D call TRBD1 (5 bases). CDR1 and CDR2 from the germline V gene are SGHRS and YFSETQ. The CDR3 covers 14 residues. Trimming removed 0 bases at V and 3 bases at J, with 7 bases between.

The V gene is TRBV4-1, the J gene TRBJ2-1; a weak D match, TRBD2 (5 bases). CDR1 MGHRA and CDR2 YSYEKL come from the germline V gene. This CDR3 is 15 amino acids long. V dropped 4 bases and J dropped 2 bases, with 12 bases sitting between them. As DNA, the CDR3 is TGCGCCAGCAGCCCCGAGGAGCGGACCTACAATGAGCAGTTCTTC. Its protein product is CASSPEERTYNEQFF.

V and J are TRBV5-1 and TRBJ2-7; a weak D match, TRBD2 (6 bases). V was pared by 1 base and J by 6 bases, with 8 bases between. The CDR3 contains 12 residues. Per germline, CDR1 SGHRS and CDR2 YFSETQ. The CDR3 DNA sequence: TGCGCCAGCAGCTTGAACGGGGGCGAGCAGTACTTC. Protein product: CASSLNGGEQYF. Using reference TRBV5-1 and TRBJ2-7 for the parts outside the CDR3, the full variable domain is KAGVTQTPRYLIKTRGQQVTLSCSPISGHRSVSWYQQTPGQGLQFLFEYFSETQRNKGNFPGRFSGRQFSNSRSEMNVSTLELGDSALYLCASSLNGGEQYFGPGTRLTVT.

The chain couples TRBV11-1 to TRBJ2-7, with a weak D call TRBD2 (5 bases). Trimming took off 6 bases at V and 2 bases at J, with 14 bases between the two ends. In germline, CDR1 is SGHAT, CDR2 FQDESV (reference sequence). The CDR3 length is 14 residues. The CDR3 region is CASRVKRLPYEQYF. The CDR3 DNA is TGTGCCAGCAGGGTCAAGCGGCTCCCCTACGAGCAGTACTTC.

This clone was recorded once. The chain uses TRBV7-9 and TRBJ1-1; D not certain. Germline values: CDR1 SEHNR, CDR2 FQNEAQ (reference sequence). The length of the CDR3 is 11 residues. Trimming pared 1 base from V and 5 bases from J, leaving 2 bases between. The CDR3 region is CASSLETEAFF. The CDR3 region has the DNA TGTGCCAGCAGCTTAGAAACTGAAGCTTTCTTT. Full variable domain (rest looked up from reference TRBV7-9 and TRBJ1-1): DTGVSQNPRHKITKRGQNVTFRCDPISEHNRLYWYRQTLGQGPEFLTYFQNEAQLEKSRLLSDRFSAERPKGSFSTLEIQRTEQGDSAMYLCASSLETEAFFGQGTRLTVV.

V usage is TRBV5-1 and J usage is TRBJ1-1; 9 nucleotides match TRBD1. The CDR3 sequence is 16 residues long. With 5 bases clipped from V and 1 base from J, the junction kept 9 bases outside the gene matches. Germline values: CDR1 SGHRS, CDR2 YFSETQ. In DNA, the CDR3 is TGCGCCAGCAGTCCACAGGGGGCAGGCTCGAACACTGAAGCTTTCTTT. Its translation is CASSPQGAGSNTEAFF.

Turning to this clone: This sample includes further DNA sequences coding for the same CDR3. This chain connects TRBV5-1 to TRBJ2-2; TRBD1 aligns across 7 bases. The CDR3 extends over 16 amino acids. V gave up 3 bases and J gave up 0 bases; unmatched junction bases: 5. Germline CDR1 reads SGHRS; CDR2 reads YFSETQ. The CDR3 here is CASSSTGTANTGELFF. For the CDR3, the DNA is TGCGCCAGCAGCTCCACCGGGACAGCGAACACCGGGGAGCTGTTTTTT.

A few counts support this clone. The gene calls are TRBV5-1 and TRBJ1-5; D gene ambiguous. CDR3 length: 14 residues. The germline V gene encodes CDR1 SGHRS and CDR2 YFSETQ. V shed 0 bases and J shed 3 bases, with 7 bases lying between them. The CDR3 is CASSLDGTNQPQHF. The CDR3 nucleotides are TGCGCCAGCAGCTTGGACGGAACCAATCAGCCCCAGCATTTT.

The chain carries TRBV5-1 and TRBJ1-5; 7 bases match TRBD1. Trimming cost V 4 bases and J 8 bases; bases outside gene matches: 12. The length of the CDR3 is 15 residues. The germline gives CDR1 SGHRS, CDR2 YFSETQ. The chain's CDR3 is CASSPTGTALEPQHF. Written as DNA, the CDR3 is TGCGCCAGCAGCCCTACCGGGACAGCGTTAGAGCCCCAGCATTTT.

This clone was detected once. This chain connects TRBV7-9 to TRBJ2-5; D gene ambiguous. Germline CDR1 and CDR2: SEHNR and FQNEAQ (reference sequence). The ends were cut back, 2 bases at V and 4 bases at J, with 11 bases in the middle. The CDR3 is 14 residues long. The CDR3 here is CASSLSTGIETQYF. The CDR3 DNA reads TGTGCCAGCAGCTTAAGTACTGGTATAGAGACCCAGTACTTC.

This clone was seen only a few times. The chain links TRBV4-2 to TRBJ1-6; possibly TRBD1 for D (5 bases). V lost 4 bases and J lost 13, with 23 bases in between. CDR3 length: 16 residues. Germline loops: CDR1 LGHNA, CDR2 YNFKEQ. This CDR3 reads CASSLSGTEAPRPLHF. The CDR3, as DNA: TGTGCCAGCAGCCTTAGTGGGACGGAGGCCCCTAGGCCCCTCCACTTT.

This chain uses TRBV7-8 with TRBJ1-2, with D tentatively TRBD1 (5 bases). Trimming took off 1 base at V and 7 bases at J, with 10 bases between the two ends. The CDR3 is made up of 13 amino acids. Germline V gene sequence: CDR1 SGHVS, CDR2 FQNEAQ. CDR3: CASSLVDSSGYTF. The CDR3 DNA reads TGTGCCAGCAGCTTAGTAGACAGCTCTGGCTACACCTTC.

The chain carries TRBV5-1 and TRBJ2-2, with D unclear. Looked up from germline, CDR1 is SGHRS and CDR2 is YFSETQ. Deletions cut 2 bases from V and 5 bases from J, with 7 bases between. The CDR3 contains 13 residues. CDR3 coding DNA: TGCGCCAGCAGCTTCGACATGACCGGGGAGCTGTTTTTT. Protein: CASSFDMTGELFF. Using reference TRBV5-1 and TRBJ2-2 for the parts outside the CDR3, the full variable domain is KAGVTQTPRYLIKTRGQQVTLSCSPISGHRSVSWYQQTPGQGLQFLFEYFSETQRNKGNFPGRFSGRQFSNSRSEMNVSTLELGDSALYLCASSFDMTGELFFGEGSRLTVL.

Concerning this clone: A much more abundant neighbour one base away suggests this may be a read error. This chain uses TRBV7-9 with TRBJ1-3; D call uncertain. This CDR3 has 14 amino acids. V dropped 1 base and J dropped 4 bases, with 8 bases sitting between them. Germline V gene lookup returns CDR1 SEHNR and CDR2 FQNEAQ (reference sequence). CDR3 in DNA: TGTGCCAGCAGCTTAGACGGCAGGGGAAACACCATATATTTT. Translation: CASSLDGRGNTIYF.

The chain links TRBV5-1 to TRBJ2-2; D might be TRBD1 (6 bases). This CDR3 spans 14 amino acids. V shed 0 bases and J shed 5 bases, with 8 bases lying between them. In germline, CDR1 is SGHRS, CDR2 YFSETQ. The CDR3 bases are TGCGCCAGCAGCTTGGACAGGGTGACCGGGGAGCTGTTTTTT. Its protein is CASSLDRVTGELFF.

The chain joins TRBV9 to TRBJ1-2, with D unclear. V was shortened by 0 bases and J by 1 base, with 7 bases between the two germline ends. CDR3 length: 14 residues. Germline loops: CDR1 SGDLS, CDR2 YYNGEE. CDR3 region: CASSVGRFNYGYTF. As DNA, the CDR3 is TGTGCCAGCAGCGTAGGCAGGTTTAACTATGGCTACACCTTC.

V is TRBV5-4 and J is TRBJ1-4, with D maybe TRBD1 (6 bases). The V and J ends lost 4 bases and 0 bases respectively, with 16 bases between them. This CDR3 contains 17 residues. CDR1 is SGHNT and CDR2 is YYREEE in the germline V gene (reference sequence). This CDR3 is CASSPDTGNPTNEKLFF. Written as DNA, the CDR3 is TGTGCCAGCAGCCCGGACACAGGGAACCCAACTAATGAAAAACTGTTTTTT.

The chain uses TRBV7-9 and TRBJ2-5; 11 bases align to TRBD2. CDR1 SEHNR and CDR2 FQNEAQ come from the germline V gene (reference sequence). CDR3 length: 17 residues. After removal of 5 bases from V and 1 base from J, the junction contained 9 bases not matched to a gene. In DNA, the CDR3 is TGTGCCAGCAGCCGGGGTACTAGCGGGGGTATCCAAGAGACCCAGTACTTC. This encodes CASSRGTSGGIQETQYF. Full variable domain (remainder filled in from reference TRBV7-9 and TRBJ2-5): DTGVSQNPRHKITKRGQNVTFRCDPISEHNRLYWYRQTLGQGPEFLTYFQNEAQLEKSRLLSDRFSAERPKGSFSTLEIQRTEQGDSAMYLCASSRGTSGGIQETQYFGPGTRLLVL.

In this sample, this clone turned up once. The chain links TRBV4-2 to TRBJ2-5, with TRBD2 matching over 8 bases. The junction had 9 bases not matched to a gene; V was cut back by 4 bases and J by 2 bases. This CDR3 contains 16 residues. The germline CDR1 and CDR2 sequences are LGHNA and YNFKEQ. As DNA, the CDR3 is TGTGCCAGCAGCCCTGAGCGGGGGACCCTACAAGAGACCCAGTACTTC. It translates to CASSPERGTLQETQYF.

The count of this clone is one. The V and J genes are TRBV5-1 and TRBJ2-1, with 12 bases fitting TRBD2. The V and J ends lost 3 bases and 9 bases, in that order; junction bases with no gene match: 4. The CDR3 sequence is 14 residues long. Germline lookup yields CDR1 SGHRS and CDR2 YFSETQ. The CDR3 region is CASSSSGGAGEQFF. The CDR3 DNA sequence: TGCGCCAGCAGCTCTAGCGGGGGGGCCGGTGAGCAGTTCTTC.

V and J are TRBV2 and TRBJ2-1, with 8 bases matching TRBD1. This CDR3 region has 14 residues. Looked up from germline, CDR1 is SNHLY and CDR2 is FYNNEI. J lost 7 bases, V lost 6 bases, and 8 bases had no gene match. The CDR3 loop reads CASRWQGARNEQFF. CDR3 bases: TGTGCCAGCAGGTGGCAGGGGGCTCGGAATGAGCAGTTCTTC.

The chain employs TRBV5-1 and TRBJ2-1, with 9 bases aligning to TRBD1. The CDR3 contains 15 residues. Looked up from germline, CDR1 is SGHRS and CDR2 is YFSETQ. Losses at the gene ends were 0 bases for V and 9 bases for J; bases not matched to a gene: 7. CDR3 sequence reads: CASSLGDRVIGEQFF. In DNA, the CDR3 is TGCGCCAGCAGCTTGGGGGACAGGGTCATTGGTGAGCAGTTCTTC.